The 24 T cell receptor beta chains below were found in one sample sequenced in a study of T cell therapy after organ transplantation. Their cognate antigens are unknown. The assay was immunoSEQ multiplex PCR, and TCRdb's table has in-frame clones only and misses some. Of roughly 20,000 clones in the sample, about four fifths were seen once. Time point noted: 20-29 weeks after completion of therapy. The sample here was CD8+ T cells from blood, taken after autologous CMV-specific T cell therapy. Source of these receptors: a human patient who had received a solid organ transplant and had CMV disease. Some T cells may arise from the graft donor.

The chain is built from TRBV15 and TRBJ2-7; 8 nucleotides align to TRBD2. This CDR3 is built from 17 residues. CDR1 and CDR2 (germline): LNHNV, YYDKDF (reference sequence). The V gene end was trimmed by 0 bases and the J gene end by 3 bases; junction bases not matched to a gene: 10. The CDR3 reads CATSRDGGAGGFYEQYF. CDR3 in DNA: TGTGCCACCAGCAGAGATGGCGGGGCGGGGGGCTTCTACGAGCAGTACTTC.

The chain is built from TRBV9 and TRBJ2-7; tentatively, D is TRBD1 (6 bases). CDR3 size: 13 residues. V lost 7 bases and J lost 4, with 15 bases in between. Per germline, CDR1 SGDLS and CDR2 YYNGEE. CDR3 DNA sequence: TGTGCCAGCCAACAGGGTGAGGGGTACGAGCAGTACTTC. Protein: CASQQGEGYEQYF.

This sequence joins TRBV5-6 and TRBJ1-1; D remains ambiguous. Trimming took 3 bases from V and 1 from J, leaving 10 bases between them. The CDR3 consists of 14 residues. The germline V gene encodes CDR1 SGHDT and CDR2 YYEEEE. The CDR3 here is CASSYLDKNTEAFF. The CDR3 DNA follows: TGTGCCAGCAGCTACCTCGACAAGAACACTGAAGCTTTCTTT.

The chain combines TRBV5-6 with TRBJ2-6; D gene unclear. CDR3 length: 17 amino acids. Germline assignment: CDR1 SGHDT and CDR2 YYEEEE. The ends were cut back, 7 bases at V and 5 bases at J, with 22 bases in the middle. The CDR3 nucleotides are TGTGCCAGCTGTGAAAACAATAGTCAAAGTCGGGCCAACGTCCTGACTTTC. It is translated as CASCENNSQSRANVLTF.

The genes are TRBV10-2 and TRBJ2-1; D is undetermined. V was shortened by 3 bases and J by 7 bases, with 7 bases between the two germline ends. Germline V gives CDR1 WSHSY, CDR2 SAAADI. This CDR3 has 12 residues. The CDR3 DNA follows: TGCGCCAGCAGTGAACTCGGGAATGAGCAGTTCTTC. Translated: CASSELGNEQFF.

The V and J genes are TRBV9 and TRBJ2-1; D gene ambiguous. This CDR3 comprises 15 residues. Germline V lookup: CDR1 SGDLS, CDR2 YYNGEE. V was trimmed by 0 bases and J by 0 bases, leaving 7 bases between them. CDR3 sequence (DNA): TGTGCCAGCAGCGTAGTTCCTAACTCCTACAATGAGCAGTTCTTC. It is translated as CASSVVPNSYNEQFF.

This chain joins TRBV6-5 and TRBJ2-2; D uncertain. Deletions cut 5 bases from V and 1 base from J, with 2 bases between. The V gene's germline CDR1 is MNHEY and CDR2 SVGAGI. The CDR3 covers 12 residues. CDR3 sequence (DNA): TGTGCCAGCAGTCGGAACACCGGGGAGCTGTTTTTT. Residues: CASSRNTGELFF.

The chain joins TRBV9 to TRBJ2-7; D perhaps matches TRBD2 (6 bases). Trimming stripped 0 bases from V and 5 bases from J, with 15 bases between. Germline CDR1 reads SGDLS; CDR2 reads YYNGEE. The CDR3 consists of 15 residues. This chain's CDR3 is CASSVAGLGGDEQYF. CDR3 coding DNA: TGTGCCAGCAGCGTAGCGGGATTGGGGGGAGACGAGCAGTACTTC.

This chain links TRBV10-3 with TRBJ2-1, with D possibly matching TRBD2 (6 bases). Germline lookup yields CDR1 ENHRY and CDR2 SYGVKD. Between the trimmed V and J ends, which lost 10 bases and 9 bases, there was a span of 16 bases. This CDR3 is built from 12 residues. The CDR3 region is CATQPDYPEQFF. In DNA form, the CDR3 reads TGTGCCACCCAACCGGACTATCCTGAGCAGTTCTTC.

The CDR3, as DNA: TGTGCCAGTAGTATAGGTCTTGGGGTCAAAAACATTCAGTACTTC. It is translated as CASSIGLGVKNIQYF. The V call is TRBV19, the J call TRBJ2-4, with unresolved D. V lost 1 base and J lost 3, with 10 bases in between. Germline V CDR1 and CDR2: LNHDA, SQIVND (reference sequence). The CDR3 spans 15 residues.

V usage is TRBV10-3 and J usage is TRBJ2-7; D gene uncertain. V shed 3 bases and J shed 3 bases, with 12 bases lying between them. This CDR3 is built from 14 residues. Germline-derived CDR1 and CDR2 are ENHRY and SYGVKD. CDR3 sequence (DNA): TGTGCCATCAGTGAATTCAGCAGTTACTACGAGCAGTACTTC. Protein: CAISEFSSYYEQYF.

The genes are TRBV27 and TRBJ1-5; unclear D gene. Germline V gene data show CDR1 as MNHEY and CDR2 as SMNVEV (reference sequence). V was pared by 3 bases and J by 3 bases, with 6 bases between. The CDR3 loop spans 13 amino acids. The CDR3 loop reads CASSFGYNQPQHF. The CDR3, as DNA: TGTGCCAGCAGTTTTGGGTACAATCAGCCCCAGCATTTT.

V usage is TRBV11-3 and J usage is TRBJ1-1, with 8 bases that match TRBD1. V was clipped by 5 bases and J by 4 bases; unmatched bases: 6. Germline V lookup: CDR1 SGHNT, CDR2 YENEEA. The CDR3 extends over 14 amino acids. The CDR3 loop reads CASSPTGGGTEAFF. CDR3 sequence (DNA): TGTGCCAGCAGCCCCACAGGGGGAGGCACTGAAGCTTTCTTT.

The J gene is TRBJ1-4, the V gene TRBV6-5; TRBD1 might be the D (5 bases). The CDR3 has 15 residues. Germline CDR1 reads MNHEY; CDR2 reads SVGAGI. V dropped 2 bases and J dropped 4 bases, with 11 bases sitting between them. The CDR3 loop is CASSYLTGFNEKLFF. In DNA, the CDR3 is TGTGCCAGCAGTTACCTCACAGGCTTTAATGAAAAACTGTTTTTT.

This rearrangement joins TRBV4-2 to TRBJ2-3; TRBD2 agrees at 10 bases. CDR3 length: 18 residues. Germline V lookup: CDR1 LGHNA, CDR2 YNFKEQ. Unmatched junction bases numbered 12, after V lost 0 bases and J lost 6 bases. This chain's CDR3 is CASSQEASGSSALDTQYF. The CDR3 nucleotides are TGTGCCAGCAGCCAAGAAGCTAGCGGGAGCTCCGCCCTGGATACGCAGTATTTT.

The rearrangement joins TRBV6-5 to TRBJ2-1; D is uncertain. CDR3 size: 12 residues. Germline CDR1 is MNHEY and CDR2 is SVGAGI. Trimming left V 0 bases short and J 9 bases short, with 6 bases between. CDR3 loop: CASSYSLGEQFF. In DNA, the CDR3 is TGTGCCAGCAGTTACTCATTGGGTGAGCAGTTCTTC.

The chain uses TRBV2 and TRBJ2-7; D ambiguous. This CDR3 contains 12 residues. Trimming removed 2 bases from V and 2 bases from J, with 4 bases in between. From germline, CDR1 is SNHLY and CDR2 FYNNEI. CDR3 loop: CASSERAYEQYF. CDR3 DNA: TGTGCCAGCAGTGAACGGGCCTACGAGCAGTACTTC.

The chain employs TRBV9 and TRBJ2-3; 10 nucleotides agree with TRBD2. The germline CDR1 and CDR2 sequences are SGDLS and YYNGEE. The junction had 8 bases not matched to a gene; V was cut back by 0 bases and J by 4 bases. This CDR3 region has 17 residues. CDR3 sequence (DNA): TGTGCCAGCAGCGTAGAGATAGCGGGAGGTGTCTCAGATACGCAGTATTTT. Translating it yields CASSVEIAGGVSDTQYF.

The CDR3 DNA reads as TGTGCCAGCAGTTACTACCGGGACGTCCCCTACGAGCAGTACTTC. This encodes CASSYYRDVPYEQYF. The rearrangement uses TRBV6-6 and TRBJ2-7; D is tentatively TRBD1 or TRBD2 (5 bases each). Germline V CDR1 and CDR2: MNHNY, SVGAGI (reference sequence). CDR3 size: 15 residues. Deletions cut 1 base from V and 2 bases from J, with 12 bases between.

This clone was recorded once. V gene TRBV15 combines with J gene TRBJ2-7, with D uncertain. Germline V gives CDR1 LNHNV, CDR2 YYDKDF (reference sequence). The CDR3 is 15 amino acids. The ends were cut back, 5 bases at V and 4 bases at J, with 18 bases in the middle. Written as DNA, the CDR3 is TGTGCCACCAGCCTTTCCGATGGAACCCATTACGAGCAGTACTTC. Translating it yields CATSLSDGTHYEQYF.

The rearrangement uses TRBV7-9 and TRBJ1-1; no firm D call. Germline CDR1 is SEHNR and CDR2 is FQNEAQ (reference sequence). Trimming removed 7 bases from V and 5 bases from J, with 14 bases in between. The CDR3 covers 13 residues. The CDR3 nucleotides are TGTGCCAGCATCGAGGACGGGAGGACTGAAGCTTTCTTT. Encoded protein: CASIEDGRTEAFF.

The J gene is TRBJ1-4, the V gene TRBV27; 9 positions agree with TRBD1. V shed 2 bases and J 0 bases; nucleotides not matched to a gene: 13. CDR1 is MNHEY, CDR2 SMNVEV, per germline (reference sequence). CDR3 size: 20 residues. DNA for the CDR3: TGTGCCAGCAGTTTACGGTACAGGGGGCTGGTAATATCAACTAATGAAAAACTGTTTTTT. Protein product: CASSLRYRGLVISTNEKLFF.

The chain carries TRBV2 and TRBJ2-3, with 13 nucleotides matching TRBD2. Germline trimming cut 6 bases from V and 1 base from J; bases unmatched to any gene: 4. The length of the CDR3 is 16 residues. Germline V gene sequence: CDR1 SNHLY, CDR2 FYNNEI. The CDR3 protein is CASRGTSGVGTDTQYF. CDR3 nucleotide sequence: TGTGCCAGCAGAGGGACTAGCGGGGTCGGCACAGATACGCAGTATTTT.

As concerns this clone: The junction and the germline gene differ at one end; a read error may be behind it. Different DNA sequences within this sample yield the same CDR3. The chain joins TRBV27 to TRBJ2-5; D is ambiguous. The V gene's germline CDR1 is MNHEY and CDR2 SMNVEV (reference sequence). The CDR3 runs to 14 residues. The CDR3 is CASSLVRDQETQYF. For the CDR3, the DNA is TGTGCCAGCAGTTTAGTCAGAGACCAGGAGACCCAGTACTTC.